Listed below are T cell receptor beta chains from one sample, sequenced in a study of blood T cell repertoires in COVID-19. Sequencing used immunoSEQ multiplex PCR; TCRdb keeps in-frame clones, though not all of them. Of about 260,000 clones in the sample, around 84% were seen once. Sequencing was carried out using peripheral blood. These receptor sequences come from a woman between 40 and 50 years old who had recovered from COVID-19. The CDR3 runs from the conserved cysteine through the conserved F or W. Fields, in order: J gene, CDR3 length, D gene, V gene, clone size, CDR3 protein, CDR3 DNA. D genes are given only for firm matches. Clone sizes are given selectively: once, few, many, or a class where the clone is expanded.

J: TRBJ1-2
length: 15
D: NA
V: TRBV7-9
size: NA
CDR3: CASSPGFITPYGYTF
DNA: TGTGCCAGCAGTCCAGGGTTTATCACTCCCTATGGCTACACCTTC

J: TRBJ2-6
length: 18
D: NA
V: TRBV27
size: once
CDR3: CASRRGQSTNSGANVLTF
DNA: TGTGCCAGCAGGCGGGGACAGTCGACTAACTCTGGGGCCAACGTCCTGACTTTC

J: TRBJ2-2
length: 17
D: TRBD2
V: TRBV25-1
size: few
CDR3: CASSASRDYLNTGELFF
DNA: TGTGCCAGCAGTGCAAGCCGGGACTACCTAAACACCGGGGAGCTGTTTTTT

J: TRBJ2-2
length: 15
D: NA
V: TRBV25-1
size: NA
CDR3: CASSGRRTNTGELFF
DNA: TGTGCCAGCAGTGGTCGCAGGACGAACACCGGGGAGCTGTTTTTT

J: TRBJ1-6
length: 15
D: TRBD1
V: TRBV29-1
size: NA
CDR3: CSVPTGGEYNSPLHF
DNA: TGCAGCGTACCAACAGGGGGCGAATATAATTCACCCCTCCACTTT

J: TRBJ2-7
length: 14
D: TRBD2
V: TRBV3-1/TRBV3-2
size: NA
CDR3: CASSHGTRVYEQYF
DNA: TGTGCCAGCAGCCACGGGACTAGAGTCTACGAGCAGTACTTC

J: TRBJ1-2
length: 11
D: NA
V: TRBV20-1
size: NA
CDR3: CRGGRDYGYTF
DNA: TGCAGGGGAGGAAGAGACTATGGCTACACCTTC

J: TRBJ2-1
length: 16
D: NA
V: TRBV7-8
size: NA
CDR3: CASSLARGLLNNEQFF
DNA: TGTGCCAGCAGCTTAGCGCGGGGGCTCCTCAACAATGAGCAGTTCTTC

J: TRBJ2-7
length: 16
D: TRBD1
V: TRBV9
size: NA
CDR3: CASSGGWGQKYYEQYF
DNA: TGTGCCAGCAGCGGGGGTTGGGGACAGAAATACTACGAGCAGTACTTC

J: TRBJ1-3
length: 16
D: NA
V: TRBV4-2
size: once
CDR3: CASSQAQGESGNTIYF
DNA: TGTGCCAGCAGCCAAGCGCAGGGTGAATCTGGAAACACCATATATTTT

J: TRBJ1-2
length: 14
D: NA
V: TRBV6-1
size: NA
CDR3: CASSEGPSGRGYTF
DNA: TGTGCCAGCAGTGAAGGTCCCTCAGGTCGTGGCTACACCTTC

J: TRBJ1-1
length: 15
D: TRBD1
V: TRBV19
size: NA
CDR3: CASSIISQGTTEAFF
DNA: TGTGCCAGTAGTATAATTTCACAGGGGACCACTGAAGCTTTCTTT

J: TRBJ1-5
length: 16
D: NA
V: TRBV2
size: NA
CDR3: CASSPYVGLSNQPQHF
DNA: TGTGCCAGCAGTCCGTACGTTGGACTTAGCAATCAGCCCCAGCATTTT

J: TRBJ2-7
length: 16
D: TRBD2
V: TRBV28
size: NA
CDR3: CASSPRLAGYAYEQYF
DNA: TGTGCCAGCAGTCCACGGCTAGCGGGGTACGCCTACGAGCAGTACTTC

J: TRBJ1-5
length: 15
D: NA
V: TRBV28
size: NA
CDR3: CASSYRTDSNQPQHF
DNA: TGTGCCAGCAGTTACCGGACAGATAGCAATCAGCCCCAGCATTTT

J: TRBJ1-1
length: 11
D: NA
V: TRBV2
size: NA
CDR3: CASFMNTEAFF
DNA: TGTGCCAGTTTTATGAACACTGAAGCTTTCTTT

J: TRBJ2-7
length: 12
D: TRBD1
V: TRBV2
size: NA
CDR3: CASRKQGYEQYF
DNA: TGTGCCAGCAGAAAACAGGGGTACGAGCAGTACTTC

J: TRBJ1-2
length: 14
D: TRBD1
V: TRBV6-5
size: NA
CDR3: CASRGDRGVYGYTF
DNA: TGTGCCAGCAGGGGTGACAGGGGGGTATATGGCTACACCTTC

J: TRBJ2-5
length: 13
D: NA
V: TRBV14
size: NA
CDR3: CASSQDEQETQYF
DNA: TGTGCCAGCAGCCAAGATGAGCAAGAGACCCAGTACTTC

J: TRBJ2-3
length: 13
D: TRBD1
V: TRBV5-1
size: many
CDR3: CASSMTGADTQYF
DNA: TGCGCCAGCAGTATGACAGGGGCAGATACGCAGTATTTT

J: TRBJ2-5
length: 15
D: NA
V: TRBV5-4
size: NA
CDR3: CASSPSSSPEETQYF
DNA: TGTGCCAGCAGCCCGAGTAGTTCCCCGGAGGAGACCCAGTACTTC

J: TRBJ1-1
length: 14
D: TRBD1
V: TRBV18
size: NA
CDR3: CASKTQGANTEAFF
DNA: TGTGCCAGCAAGACTCAGGGGGCGAACACTGAAGCTTTCTTT

J: TRBJ1-2
length: 14
D: NA
V: TRBV7-2
size: NA
CDR3: CASSPQTGARGYTF
DNA: TGTGCCAGCAGCCCTCAGACAGGTGCAAGAGGCTACACCTTC

J: TRBJ2-7
length: 15
D: TRBD2
V: TRBV3-1/TRBV3-2
size: once
CDR3: CASSLGLAGSYEQYF
DNA: TGTGCCAGCAGCTTGGGACTAGCGGGGAGCTACGAGCAGTACTTC

J: TRBJ1-1
length: 14
D: TRBD1
V: TRBV29-1
size: NA
CDR3: CSVSPTGGVTEAFF
DNA: TGCAGCGTTTCCCCGACAGGGGGGGTCACTGAAGCTTTCTTT

J: TRBJ2-7
length: 14
D: TRBD1
V: TRBV28
size: few
CDR3: CASTPADRAHEQYF
DNA: TGTGCCAGCACCCCGGCGGACAGGGCCCACGAGCAGTACTTC

J: TRBJ1-5
length: 15
D: NA
V: TRBV15
size: NA
CDR3: CATSRDPGGNQPQHF
DNA: TGTGCCACCAGCAGAGATCCGGGAGGCAATCAGCCCCAGCATTTT

J: TRBJ2-7
length: 16
D: TRBD2
V: TRBV11-3
size: NA
CDR3: CASSAKLAGLSYEQYF
DNA: TGTGCCAGCAGCGCAAAACTAGCGGGCCTTTCCTACGAGCAGTACTTC

J: TRBJ1-1
length: 14
D: TRBD1
V: TRBV15
size: NA
CDR3: CATSRVQGETEAFF
DNA: TGTGCCACCAGCAGAGTACAGGGGGAGACTGAAGCTTTCTTT

J: TRBJ1-1
length: 15
D: NA
V: TRBV7-2
size: NA
CDR3: CASSLVSGMNTEAFF
DNA: TGTGCCAGCAGCTTAGTGAGCGGAATGAACACTGAAGCTTTCTTT

J: TRBJ2-7
length: 13
D: NA
V: TRBV14
size: NA
CDR3: CASSFFRNHEQYF
DNA: TGTGCCAGCAGCTTTTTCAGGAACCACGAGCAGTACTTC

J: TRBJ1-1
length: 14
D: NA
V: TRBV2
size: NA
CDR3: CASKSGRADTEAFF
DNA: TGTGCCAGCAAGTCGGGCAGGGCCGACACTGAAGCTTTCTTT

J: TRBJ1-5
length: 14
D: NA
V: TRBV7-2
size: NA
CDR3: CASSMRSVNQPQHF
DNA: TGTGCCAGCAGCATGAGGTCCGTTAATCAGCCCCAGCATTTT

J: TRBJ1-4
length: 18
D: TRBD1
V: TRBV5-5
size: NA
CDR3: CASSLGTGGRATNEKLFF
DNA: TGTGCCAGCAGCTTGGGGACAGGGGGCAGGGCAACTAATGAAAAACTGTTTTTT

J: TRBJ1-6
length: 15
D: TRBD1
V: TRBV19
size: NA
CDR3: CASSRGTTGNSPLHF
DNA: TGTGCCAGTAGTAGGGGAACGACAGGGAATTCACCCCTCCACTTT

J: TRBJ2-2
length: 17
D: TRBD2
V: TRBV5-8
size: NA
CDR3: CASSLDRAGAHTGELFF
DNA: TGTGCCAGCAGCTTGGATCGAGCGGGGGCACACACCGGGGAGCTGTTTTTT

J: TRBJ1-1
length: 16
D: NA
V: TRBV4-1
size: NA
CDR3: CASSPGGGAVNTEAFF
DNA: TGCGCCAGCAGCCCCGGAGGGGGGGCCGTTAACACTGAAGCTTTCTTT

J: TRBJ1-4
length: 14
D: NA
V: TRBV18
size: NA
CDR3: CASSPIQNNEKLFF
DNA: TGTGCCAGCTCACCAATACAGAATAATGAAAAACTGTTTTTT

J: TRBJ1-6
length: 17
D: TRBD1
V: TRBV28
size: NA
CDR3: CASSLRRFGRGRPPLHF
DNA: TGTGCCAGCAGTTTGAGGAGATTTGGCAGGGGGAGACCACCCCTCCACTTT

J: TRBJ1-1
length: 14
D: NA
V: TRBV3-1/TRBV3-2
size: NA
CDR3: CASSQGGGAGEAFF
DNA: TGTGCCAGCAGCCAAGGTGGAGGGGCCGGTGAAGCTTTCTTT

J: TRBJ1-2
length: 13
D: NA
V: TRBV7-9
size: NA
CDR3: CASSQTDYYGYTF
DNA: TGTGCCAGCAGCCAGACTGATTACTATGGCTACACCTTC

J: TRBJ1-1
length: 14
D: NA
V: TRBV9
size: NA
CDR3: CASSAGDANTEAFF
DNA: TGTGCCAGCAGCGCAGGGGATGCCAACACTGAAGCTTTCTTT

J: TRBJ2-4
length: 11
D: NA
V: TRBV19
size: NA
CDR3: CATTGVNIQYF
DNA: TGTGCCACGACAGGAGTCAACATTCAGTACTTC

J: TRBJ2-4
length: 11
D: NA
V: TRBV6-2/TRBV6-3
size: NA
CDR3: CASSSRLDQYF
DNA: TGTGCCAGCAGTTCGAGGTTGGATCAGTACTTC

J: TRBJ2-1
length: 14
D: TRBD2
V: TRBV6-6
size: NA
CDR3: CASSQAGPYNEQFF
DNA: TGTGCCAGCAGCCAAGCGGGGCCGTACAATGAGCAGTTCTTC

J: TRBJ1-2
length: 15
D: TRBD1
V: TRBV3-1/TRBV3-2
size: once
CDR3: CASSQPGQANYGYTF
DNA: TGTGCCAGCAGCCAACCGGGACAGGCAAACTATGGCTACACCTTC

J: TRBJ2-2
length: 14
D: NA
V: TRBV18
size: NA
CDR3: CASSPRENTGELFF
DNA: TGTGCCAGCTCACCCAGGGAGAACACCGGGGAGCTGTTTTTT

J: TRBJ1-1
length: 14
D: NA
V: TRBV5-1
size: NA
CDR3: CASSFGRGNTEAFF
DNA: TGCGCCAGCAGCTTTGGTCGGGGTAACACTGAAGCTTTCTTT

J: TRBJ1-3
length: 17
D: NA
V: TRBV6-1
size: NA
CDR3: CASSESSWQATGNTIYF
DNA: TGTGCCAGCAGTGAATCTTCCTGGCAGGCAACTGGAAACACCATATATTTT

J: TRBJ2-7
length: 12
D: NA
V: TRBV10-3
size: NA
CDR3: CAIRTGEDEQYF
DNA: TGTGCCATCAGAACAGGGGAGGACGAGCAGTACTTC

J: TRBJ2-5
length: 15
D: TRBD2
V: TRBV18
size: NA
CDR3: CASSPTSGGEETQYF
DNA: TGTGCCAGCTCACCAACTAGCGGGGGGGAAGAGACCCAGTACTTC

J: TRBJ2-5
length: 13
D: NA
V: TRBV29-1
size: once
CDR3: CSFSHGTWETQYF
DNA: TGCAGCTTCAGTCATGGGACTTGGGAGACCCAGTACTTC